The 17 T cell receptor beta chains reported below all come from one sample, sequenced in a study of T cells in Graves' hyperthyroidism and ophthalmopathy (dated by TCRdb to about 2019). Libraries were built with multiplex PCR. TCRdb records Illumina HiSeq 2000 as the sequencer. The TCR beta CDR3 regions were amplified from RNA transcripts. A first-round RT-PCR of the TCR CDR3 used the HTBI primer set with the Qiagen OneStep RT-PCR kit. TCRdb redid the processing of the public reads, applying fastp at Q25 and MiXCR, and retained in-frame beta chains. Each entry is one CDR3 protein sequence, shown with its most common DNA and genes. This sample gives roughly 580,000 distinct CDR3 sequences in total; more than 11% of them show up just once. Of the sample, almost 6% falls within the top ten clones. Input material: blood. These receptor sequences come from a woman in her twenties or thirties with Graves' hyperthyroidism that later progressed to Graves' ophthalmopathy.

This clonotype was seen ten or more times. This rearrangement joins TRBV27 to TRBJ2-3; 7 nucleotides line up with TRBD1. Looked up from germline, CDR1 is MNHEY and CDR2 is SMNVEV (reference sequence). The CDR3 has 15 amino acids. The V and J ends lost 5 bases and 0 bases, in that order; junction bases with no gene match: 5. CDR3 in amino acids: CASSPWTGSTDTQYF. The CDR3 DNA is TGTGCCAGCAGTCCATGGACAGGAAGCACAGATACGCAGTATTTT.

This clonotype was seen repeatedly, ten times or more. This chain connects TRBV19 to TRBJ1-6; weak D call: TRBD1 (5 bases). Germline values: CDR1 LNHDA, CDR2 SQIVND (reference sequence). This CDR3 contains 14 residues. Deletions cut 3 bases from V and 7 bases from J, with 10 bases between. CDR3 in amino acids: CASSMRRQNSPLHF. In DNA, the CDR3 is TGTGCCAGTAGTATGAGGAGACAGAATTCACCCCTCCACTTT.

This clonotype was recorded a few times. The chain has TRBV20-1 and TRBJ1-1; D perhaps matches TRBD1 (5 bases). CDR3 length equals 15 residues. Germline CDR1 DFQATT, CDR2 SNEGSKA (reference sequence). V was pared by 0 bases and J by 5 bases, with 16 bases between. The DNA of the CDR3 is TGCAGTGCTAGAGATAGGGGCAGGGAAAGTACTGAAGCTTTCTTT. This sequence encodes CSARDRGRESTEAFF.

This clonotype has a handful of counts. This rearrangement joins TRBV7-6 to TRBJ2-1, with TRBD2 matching 14 bases. This CDR3 region has 18 residues. The germline gives CDR1 SGHVS, CDR2 FNYEAQ. The V and J ends lost 3 bases and 3 bases, in that order; junction bases with no gene match: 7. CDR3 nucleotide sequence: TGTGCCAGCAGCTTTACGGGACTAGCGGGAGTCGGCTACAATGAGCAGTTCTTC. Translated: CASSFTGLAGVGYNEQFF.

This clonotype was picked up many times. The gene calls are TRBV6-1 and TRBJ2-1; no clear D gene. The CDR3 loop spans 13 amino acids. V was trimmed by 3 bases and J by 3 bases, leaving 6 bases between them. Germline CDR1 is MNHNS and CDR2 is SASEGT. CDR3 in amino acids: CASSDRVYNEQFF. The CDR3 DNA reads as TGTGCCAGCAGTGATCGGGTCTACAATGAGCAGTTCTTC.

On this clonotype: Just one base apart from a much larger clone, this may be a read error. The chain joins TRBV6-2 or TRBV6-3 to TRBJ1-2; 8 bases are shared with TRBD1. CDR3 size: 16 residues. Germline assignment: CDR1 MNHEY and CDR2 SVGEGT. After removal of 4 bases from V and 3 bases from J, the junction contained 10 bases not matched to a gene. CDR3 protein: CASSSPQGARDYGYTF. The CDR3, as DNA: TGTGCCAGCAGTTCCCCCCAGGGGGCAAGGGACTATGGCTACACCTTC.

V and J are TRBV6-1 and TRBJ2-4; 7 nucleotides match TRBD1. The germline CDR1 and CDR2 sequences are MNHNS and SASEGT. V trimming: 1 base; J trimming: 2 bases; junction bases outside the gene matches: 8. This CDR3 has 17 residues. CDR3 nucleotide sequence: TGTGCCAGCAGTGAAGATTCCGCGACAGGGACCAAAAACATTCAGTACTTC. Encoded protein: CASSEDSATGTKNIQYF.

There are many counts of this clonotype. V is TRBV12-3 or TRBV12-4 and J is TRBJ2-2, with 7 bases lining up with TRBD2. The CDR3 runs to 15 residues. Trimming cost V 6 bases and J 0 bases; bases outside gene matches: 4. The CDR3 DNA reads TGTGCCAGCAGCGGCGGGAGCTCGAACACCGGGGAGCTGTTTTTT. Amino acids: CASSGGSSNTGELFF.

The chain carries TRBV14 and TRBJ1-2, with D perhaps TRBD1 (5 bases). Germline CDR1 reads SGHDN; CDR2 reads FVKESK. V was pared by 4 bases and J by 5 bases, with 17 bases between. This CDR3 comprises 15 residues. CDR3 bases: TGTGCCAGCAGCCGTGGGACGTGGATTGGTTATGGCTACACCTTC. Translated, it gives CASSRGTWIGYGYTF.

This rearrangement joins TRBV6-5 to TRBJ2-3; possibly TRBD1 for D (5 bases). V was shortened by 0 bases and J by 4 bases, with 14 bases between the two germline ends. The CDR3 spans 16 residues. Germline V gene data show CDR1 as MNHEY and CDR2 as SVGAGI. CDR3 loop: CASSYSWARESDTQYF. The CDR3 bases are TGTGCCAGCAGTTACTCGTGGGCCAGGGAATCAGATACGCAGTATTTT.

The V and J genes are TRBV27 and TRBJ2-5, with D hard to call. The germline gives CDR1 MNHEY, CDR2 SMNVEV (reference sequence). The CDR3 totals 10 residues. V was cut by 11 bases and J by 2 bases, with 6 bases left in between. The DNA of the CDR3 is TGTGCCGATTGTCAAGAGACCCAGTACTTC. The encoded protein is CADCQETQYF.

This clonotype turned up a few times. A read error may explain this, as a much larger clone is one base away. This sequence joins TRBV27 and TRBJ1-2; TRBD1 is a possible D gene (6 bases). The CDR3 runs 15 residues. Germline V lookup: CDR1 MNHEY, CDR2 SMNVEV (reference sequence). The CDR3: CASSAYRALDYAYTF. The CDR3 DNA is TGTGCCAGCAGTGCGTACAGGGCTCTGGACTATGCCTACACCTTC.

This clonotype was observed at least ten times. The chain combines TRBV27 with TRBJ2-7; D is unresolved. This CDR3 region has 11 residues. V gave up 6 bases and J gave up 6 bases, with 9 bases separating them. Germline assignment: CDR1 MNHEY and CDR2 SMNVEV (reference sequence). The CDR3 spells CASRSGPEQYF. The DNA of the CDR3 is TGTGCCAGCAGGTCAGGCCCCGAGCAGTACTTC.

In its sample, this clonotype was seen many times. This chain connects TRBV27 to TRBJ1-4, with D uncertain. V was clipped by 1 base and J by 5 bases, with 5 bases between them. The CDR3 is made up of 13 amino acids. Looked up from germline, CDR1 is MNHEY and CDR2 is SMNVEV (reference sequence). CDR3 protein: CASSLLANEKLFF. The CDR3 DNA reads TGTGCCAGCAGTTTATTAGCGAATGAAAAACTGTTTTTT.

This clonotype was counted many times. The chain joins TRBV28 to TRBJ2-7; D gene uncertain. The germline V gene encodes CDR1 MDHEN and CDR2 SYDVKM. Trimming shortened V by 6 bases and J by 4 bases, and 7 bases separated the two germline ends. This CDR3 is built from 11 residues. The DNA for the CDR3 is TGTGCCAGCAGCCGGCAGTACGAGCAGTACTTC. It yields the protein CASSRQYEQYF.

This clonotype appeared many times. This chain uses TRBV10-3 with TRBJ2-3; the match to TRBD1 covers 8 bases. Germline loops: CDR1 ENHRY, CDR2 SYGVKD. Losses at the gene ends were 4 bases for V and 6 bases for J; bases not matched to a gene: 9. CDR3 length equals 15 residues. The CDR3 DNA is TGTGCCATCAGTGTGTCGCAGGGGGCGTTGGATACGCAGTATTTT. It translates to CAISVSQGALDTQYF.

This clonotype was detected a few times. The rearrangement uses TRBV6-6 and TRBJ2-2; 11 bases line up with TRBD2. V lost 2 bases to trimming and J lost 6 bases; unmatched junction nucleotides: 17. CDR3 size: 20 residues. CDR1 MNHNY and CDR2 SVGAGI come from the germline V gene (reference sequence). The CDR3 DNA sequence: TGTGCCAGCAGTTACGGGCTAGCGGGAGGTAACCCTCCGGGGGCCGGGGAGCTGTTTTTT. Protein: CASSYGLAGGNPPGAGELFF.